These T cell receptor beta chains were read from a single sample in a study of spatial heterogeneity in lung cancer. One entry per CDR3 protein, called by TCRdb with MiXCR from the 5' RACE reads. The sample lists 45,000 or so distinct CDR3 sequences; about 7.6% were seen once. The starting material was PBMCs, obtained at surgery. The receptor set was obtained from a female donor with early-stage non-small cell lung cancer. The CDR3 runs from the conserved cysteine through the conserved F or W. The D gene is left open where the match is weak. Some rows have no size entry. The others give once, few or many, or a class for an expanded clone.

D: NA; V: TRBV7-2; J: TRBJ2-5; length: 15; size: NA; DNA: TGTGCCAGCACCCTAGCGGGGACAGGCGGGGAGACCCAGTACTTC; CDR3: CASTLAGTGGETQYF
D: NA; V: TRBV9; J: TRBJ1-2; length: 14; size: NA; DNA: TGTGCCAGCAGCGTATTAGGCAGGGTCGGAAGATACACCTTC; CDR3: CASSVLGRVGRYTF
D: NA; V: TRBV7-2; J: TRBJ2-5; length: 14; size: many; DNA: TGTGCCAGCAGCTTAGGGGGTAGTGCAGAGACCCAGTACTTC; CDR3: CASSLGGSAETQYF
D: NA; V: TRBV9; J: TRBJ2-2; length: 15; size: many; DNA: TGTGCCAGCACCCTCGGGACAACGAACACCGGGGAGCTGTTTTTT; CDR3: CASTLGTTNTGELFF
D: NA; V: TRBV12-3/TRBV12-4; J: TRBJ1-5; length: 15; size: many; DNA: TGTGCCAGCAGTTTCGGGGCGAATAGCAATCAGCCCCAGCATTTT; CDR3: CASSFGANSNQPQHF
D: NA; V: TRBV20-1; J: TRBJ2-7; length: 12; size: NA; DNA: TGCAGTGCTAGAGCCCTAGGGTACGAGCAGTACTTC; CDR3: CSARALGYEQYF
D: NA; V: TRBV10-3; J: TRBJ2-1; length: 12; size: NA; DNA: TGTACCATCAGTAAAGGCGGGAATGAGCAGTTCTTC; CDR3: CTISKGGNEQFF
D: NA; V: TRBV29-1; J: TRBJ1-1; length: 11; size: many; DNA: TGCAGCGTTGCCGACTCTCCTGAAGCTTTCTTT; CDR3: CSVADSPEAFF
D: NA; V: TRBV29-1; J: TRBJ2-3; length: 14; size: many; DNA: TGCAGCGCCCCGGGCAGGGGCAGCACAGATACGCAGTATTTT; CDR3: CSAPGRGSTDTQYF
D: TRBD1; V: TRBV10-3; J: TRBJ2-5; length: 14; size: NA; DNA: TGTGCCATCAGTGAGAGGACAGGCTACGAGACCCAGTACTTC; CDR3: CAISERTGYETQYF
D: NA; V: TRBV4-3; J: TRBJ2-1; length: 17; size: NA; DNA: TGCGCCAGCAGCCAAGACAATTGGGGGATCTCCTACAATGAGCAGTTCTTC; CDR3: CASSQDNWGISYNEQFF
D: NA; V: TRBV19; J: TRBJ1-5; length: 16; size: few; DNA: TGTGCCAGTAAGTCAATCAACGGCGGGGTCAATCAGCCCCAGCATTTT; CDR3: CASKSINGGVNQPQHF
D: NA; V: TRBV15; J: TRBJ2-1; length: 13; size: few; DNA: TGTGCCACCAGCTCCCGGTTTGGGGCGGAGCAGTTCTTC; CDR3: CATSSRFGAEQFF
D: TRBD2; V: TRBV7-2; J: TRBJ2-3; length: 15; size: few; DNA: TGTGCCAGCAGCAAAACGACTAGCGGGGGACATACGCAGTATTTT; CDR3: CASSKTTSGGHTQYF
D: NA; V: TRBV7-6; J: TRBJ1-5; length: 17; size: many; DNA: TGTGCCAGCAGCTTAGGGGCAGCTGCCGGGGGCAATCAGCCCCAGCATTTT; CDR3: CASSLGAAAGGNQPQHF
D: NA; V: TRBV7-3; J: TRBJ2-3; length: 17; size: NA; DNA: TGTGCCAGCAGCCCCAGTCGAGTCTCGGTGGGCACAGATACGCAGTATTTT; CDR3: CASSPSRVSVGTDTQYF
D: NA; V: TRBV20-1; J: TRBJ1-5; length: 14; size: NA; DNA: TGCAGTTTTAACAAGGGGGGAGTTGGTCAGCCCCAGCATTTT; CDR3: CSFNKGGVGQPQHF
D: NA; V: TRBV7-2; J: TRBJ2-3; length: 13; size: many; DNA: TGTGCCAGCAGCTTACCTAGCATGGATACGCAGTATTTT; CDR3: CASSLPSMDTQYF
D: NA; V: TRBV20-1; J: TRBJ2-1; length: 15; size: many; DNA: TGCAGTGCTAGTCGAGGGGCCCTCTCCTACAATGAGCAGTTCTTC; CDR3: CSASRGALSYNEQFF
D: TRBD1; V: TRBV7-2; J: TRBJ2-7; length: 14; size: many; DNA: TGTGCCAGCAGCAGAGACAGGGGTCCTGGCGAGCAGTACTTC; CDR3: CASSRDRGPGEQYF
D: NA; V: TRBV4-2; J: TRBJ2-2; length: 18; size: NA; DNA: TGTGCCAGCAGCCAAGAGCCCCTTGGCGGAGTGAACACCGGGGAGCTGTTTTTT; CDR3: CASSQEPLGGVNTGELFF
D: NA; V: TRBV19; J: TRBJ1-2; length: 16; size: NA; DNA: TGTGCCAGTAGGAACGTATTGACTCCCGGGCGTTCTGGCGACACCTTC; CDR3: CASRNVLTPGRSGDTF
D: NA; V: TRBV7-9; J: TRBJ2-4; length: 15; size: NA; DNA: TGTGCCAGCAGCCTAGAGCCTGGGGGGCCTGACATTCAGTACTTC; CDR3: CASSLEPGGPDIQYF
D: NA; V: TRBV30; J: TRBJ1-1; length: 14; size: few; DNA: TGTGCCTGGAGGCCCGAGTGGGGGAACACTGAAGCTTTCTTT; CDR3: CAWRPEWGNTEAFF
D: NA; V: TRBV5-4; J: TRBJ2-3; length: 14; size: NA; DNA: TGTGCCAGCAGCTTGTTCCCCGGGGCAGATACGCAGTATTTT; CDR3: CASSLFPGADTQYF
D: NA; V: TRBV10-3; J: TRBJ2-7; length: 12; size: NA; DNA: TGTGCCACCACCGGGATCTCCTACGAGCAGTACTTC; CDR3: CATTGISYEQYF
D: NA; V: TRBV5-1; J: TRBJ2-5; length: 15; size: many; DNA: TGCGCCAGCAGCTTGAAGTCTAGCCTTCAAGAGACCCAGTACTTC; CDR3: CASSLKSSLQETQYF
D: TRBD1; V: TRBV6-2/TRBV6-3; J: TRBJ1-2; length: 16; size: few; DNA: TGTGCCAGCACCGAACGGACCGGGACAGGGAACTATGGCTACACCTTC; CDR3: CASTERTGTGNYGYTF
D: TRBD1; V: TRBV9; J: TRBJ2-2; length: 16; size: many; DNA: TGTGCCAGCAGCCCCCGGACAGGGGGGAACACCGGGGAGCTGTTTTTT; CDR3: CASSPRTGGNTGELFF
D: NA; V: TRBV20-1; J: TRBJ2-7; length: 14; size: few; DNA: TGCAGTGCTAGAGATCTGTACTACTCCTACGAGCAGTACTTC; CDR3: CSARDLYYSYEQYF
D: NA; V: TRBV7-2; J: TRBJ2-7; length: 14; size: few; DNA: TGTGCCAGCAGCTTAGGGACAGTATCCTACGAGCAGTACTTC; CDR3: CASSLGTVSYEQYF
D: NA; V: TRBV29-1; J: TRBJ1-1; length: 11; size: many; DNA: TGCAGCGTTGCCCCGGGACTTGTAGCTTTCTTT; CDR3: CSVAPGLVAFF
D: NA; V: TRBV4-1; J: TRBJ1-2; length: 16; size: NA; DNA: TGCGCCAGCAGCCAAGTGGTCCCACGAAAAGACTATGGCTACACCTTC; CDR3: CASSQVVPRKDYGYTF